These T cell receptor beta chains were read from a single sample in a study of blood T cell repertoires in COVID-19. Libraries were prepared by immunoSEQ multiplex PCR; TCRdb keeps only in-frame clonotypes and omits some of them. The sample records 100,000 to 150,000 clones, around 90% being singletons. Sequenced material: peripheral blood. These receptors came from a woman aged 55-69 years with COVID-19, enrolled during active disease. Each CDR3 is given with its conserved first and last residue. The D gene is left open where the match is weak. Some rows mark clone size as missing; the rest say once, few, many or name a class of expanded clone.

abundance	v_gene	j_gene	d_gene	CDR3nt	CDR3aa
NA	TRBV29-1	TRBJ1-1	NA	TGCAGCGTTGGGCAGGGGAACACTGAAGCTTTCTTT	CSVGQGNTEAFF
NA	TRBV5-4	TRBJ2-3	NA	TGTGCCAGCAGCTTCCCGGGCACAGATACGCAGTATTTT	CASSFPGTDTQYF
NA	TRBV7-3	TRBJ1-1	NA	TGTGCCAGCAGCTTAGAAAGGAGGAGGACCACTGAAGCTTTCTTT	CASSLERRRTTEAFF
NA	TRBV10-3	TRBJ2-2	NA	TGTGCCATCACCACATCCTCCGGGGAGCTGTTTTTT	CAITTSSGELFF
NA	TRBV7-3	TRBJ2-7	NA	TGTGCCAGCAGCTCCAGCGTAGGTGCCGAGCAGTACTTC	CASSSSVGAEQYF
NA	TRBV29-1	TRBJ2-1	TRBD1	TGCAGCGCTATGGGACAGGGCATCTACAATGAGCAGTTCTTC	CSAMGQGIYNEQFF
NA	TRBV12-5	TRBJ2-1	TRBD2	TGTGCTAGTGAGCGGGGGGGCGATGAGCAGTTCTTC	CASERGGDEQFF
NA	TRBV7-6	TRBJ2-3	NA	TGTGCCAGCGGTGCTGATGGCTCTTCCACAGATACGCAGTATTTT	CASGADGSSTDTQYF
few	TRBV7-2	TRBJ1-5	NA	TGTGCCAGCAGCTTAGACAGGCTGGATAGCAATCAGCCCCAGCATTTT	CASSLDRLDSNQPQHF
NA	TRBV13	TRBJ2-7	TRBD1	TGTGCCAGCAGCTTGGGACAGGGGGCTAGCGAGCAGTACTTC	CASSLGQGASEQYF